Listed below are T cell receptor beta chains from one sample, sequenced in a study of tumour-infiltrating T cells in Burkitt lymphoma. Profiled with immunoSEQ multiplex PCR; TCRdb holds only in-frame clones, not every one. The sample lists tens of thousands of clones; about a third were seen once. The source material was tumor tissue. These receptors all come from a human donor with Burkitt lymphoma. Both conserved end residues are part of each CDR3. D genes are given only for firm matches. A row's size may be missing; if present it is once, few, many or a size class.

v_gene	abundance	d_gene	j_gene	CDR3nt	CDR3aa
TRBV5-4	few	.	TRBJ2-5	TGTGCCAGCAGCTTGGGAGCTCAAGAGACCCAGTACTTC	CASSLGAQETQYF
TRBV30	.	.	TRBJ2-3	TGTGCCTGGAGTCTAGTCTCTCTCGCGTATTTT	CAWSLVSLAYF
TRBV5-1	few	.	TRBJ1-2	TGCGCCAGCAGCCCTGGGACGGGCCTCTATGGCTACACCTTC	CASSPGTGLYGYTF
TRBV18	once	TRBD1	TRBJ1-1	TGTGCCGGAGCAGGGACAGGACCTATGAACACTGAAGCTTTCTTT	CAGAGTGPMNTEAFF
TRBV7-6	.	TRBD2	TRBJ2-3	TGTGCCAGCTGGGGGGGGGATACGCAGTATTTT	CASWGGDTQYF
TRBV6-5	.	TRBD2	TRBJ2-3	TGTGCCAGCAGTTATCAATGGGAGGGCCCGTCGGGTACGCAGTATTTT	CASSYQWEGPSGTQYF
TRBV6-1	.	TRBD1	TRBJ1-4	TGTGCCAGCGGCCAAGGGAGGGGGCCTGAAAAACTGTTTTTT	CASGQGRGPEKLFF
TRBV7-2	few	.	TRBJ2-7	TGTGCCAGCAGCTCCCGGGACGGGGTGTACGAGCAGTACTTC	CASSSRDGVYEQYF
TRBV27	.	.	TRBJ2-5	TGTGCCAGCAGCACCCGACTAGGCAGTAACCCCCAAGAGACCCAGTACTTC	CASSTRLGSNPQETQYF
TRBV30	.	TRBD1	TRBJ1-6	TGTGCCCACCAGACAGGGGACTATAATTCACCCCTCCACTTT	CAHQTGDYNSPLHF
TRBV6-6	.	.	TRBJ2-4	TGTGCCAGCAGGATGGACGGAACTCTAGCCAAAAACATTCAGTACTTC	CASRMDGTLAKNIQYF
TRBV7-8	.	TRBD1	TRBJ2-2	TGTGCCAGCAGCTTCTACAGGGGGCCGAACACCGGGGAGCTGTTTTTT	CASSFYRGPNTGELFF
TRBV7-2	.	.	TRBJ1-1	TGTGCCAGCAGCTTGAGACATTCGAACACTGAAGCTTTCTTT	CASSLRHSNTEAFF
TRBV28	few	.	TRBJ1-4	TGTGCCAGCAGGGGTAATGAAAAACTGTTTTTT	CASRGNEKLFF
TRBV9	few	.	TRBJ2-1	TGTGCCAGCAGCGTCGGGGATCAGGCTGAGCAGTTCTTC	CASSVGDQAEQFF
TRBV7-2	few	.	TRBJ1-2	TGTGCCAGCAGCTTAGCAAACCAGGGCCCCATCTATGGCTACACCTTC	CASSLANQGPIYGYTF